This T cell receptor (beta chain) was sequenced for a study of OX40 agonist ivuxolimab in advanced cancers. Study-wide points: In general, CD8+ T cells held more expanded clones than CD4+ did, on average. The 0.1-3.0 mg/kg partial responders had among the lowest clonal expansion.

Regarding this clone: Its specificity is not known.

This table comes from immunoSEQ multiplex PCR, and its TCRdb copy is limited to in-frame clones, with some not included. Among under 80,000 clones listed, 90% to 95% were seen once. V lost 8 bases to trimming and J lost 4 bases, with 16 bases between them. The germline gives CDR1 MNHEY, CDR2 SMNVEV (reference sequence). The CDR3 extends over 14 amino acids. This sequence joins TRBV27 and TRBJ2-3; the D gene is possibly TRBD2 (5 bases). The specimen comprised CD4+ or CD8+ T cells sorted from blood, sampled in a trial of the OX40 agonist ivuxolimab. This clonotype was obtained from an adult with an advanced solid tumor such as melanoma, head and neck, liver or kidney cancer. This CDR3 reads CASGETDGADTQYF. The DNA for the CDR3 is TGTGCCAGCGGGGAGACTGATGGGGCAGATACGCAGTATTTT.